This passage covers 10 T cell receptor beta chains from one sample sequenced in a study of T cells in Graves' hyperthyroidism and ophthalmopathy. The TCR beta CDR3 regions underwent amplification using RNA transcripts as the source. The TCR CDR3 first-round RT-PCR relied on the HTBI primer set. TCRdb reprocessed the multiplex PCR reads via MiXCR and lists one record per CDR3 protein. The table lists about half a million distinct CDR3 sequences, around 22% of them singletons. Sample: blood. Receptors were obtained from a woman aged 30 to 39 with Graves' ophthalmopathy.

This clonotype was observed at least ten times. The chain carries TRBV28 and TRBJ2-7, with D uncertain. Per the germline V gene, CDR1 is MDHEN and CDR2 is SYDVKM. The CDR3 contains 14 residues. Trimming pared 8 bases from V and 5 bases from J, leaving 19 bases between. CDR3 bases: TGTGCCAGCGGAGAAGATATAGGGCTCAACGAGCAGTACTTC. It specifies CASGEDIGLNEQYF.

CDR3 nucleotides: TGCGCCAGCAGCCAAGATGGGACAGGGATTTCCGAGCAGTACTTC. Translating it yields CASSQDGTGISEQYF. The genes are TRBV4-1 and TRBJ2-7; TRBD1 matches 9 bases. The CDR3 is 15 amino acids. With V trimmed by 0 bases and J by 6 bases, 6 bases remained unmatched. The germline gives CDR1 MGHRA, CDR2 YSYEKL.

This rearrangement joins TRBV28 to TRBJ1-2; 10 nucleotides line up with TRBD1. This CDR3 has 17 residues. The germline gives CDR1 MDHEN, CDR2 SYDVKM. V lost 8 bases and J lost 8; bases outside the gene matches: 20. The CDR3 DNA is TGTGCCAGCGGGCCCGTGATCCGGGACAGGGGCCTCGGCGGCTACACCTTC. Protein sequence: CASGPVIRDRGLGGYTF.

The V gene is TRBV12-3 or TRBV12-4, the J gene TRBJ2-7, with TRBD1 matching 7 bases. V was pared by 6 bases and J by 0 bases, with 8 bases of the junction left unmatched. The length of the CDR3 is 15 residues. The CDR3 DNA reads as TGTGCCAGCAGAAAAAGCGACAGGGCCTCCTACGAGCAGTACTTC. Amino acids: CASRKSDRASYEQYF.

A few counts support this clonotype. The rearrangement uses TRBV28 and TRBJ2-7; TRBD2 matches at 13 bases. Unmatched junction bases numbered 9, after V lost 6 bases and J lost 4 bases. This CDR3 spans 16 amino acids. Germline-derived CDR1 and CDR2 are MDHEN and SYDVKM. CDR3 in amino acids: CASSALAGGSRYEQYF. The DNA of the CDR3 is TGTGCCAGCAGCGCACTAGCGGGAGGGTCACGTTACGAGCAGTACTTC. The full variable domain, completed using reference TRBV28 and TRBJ2-7, is DVKVTQSSRYLVKRTGEKVFLECVQDMDHENMFWYRQDPGLGLRLIYFSYDVKMKEKGDIPEGYSVSREKKERFSLILESASTNQTSMYLCASSALAGGSRYEQYFGPGTRLTVT.

Only a few counts were recorded for this clonotype. J is TRBJ2-7 and V is TRBV30; no clear D gene. The V gene lost 0 bases and the J gene lost 9 bases, with 18 bases spanning the gap. The CDR3 has 14 residues. In germline, CDR1 is GTSNPN, CDR2 SVGIG (reference sequence). CDR3 sequence: CAWSVHSVGNRQYF. Written as DNA, the CDR3 is TGTGCCTGGAGTGTACATTCAGTAGGGAACAGGCAGTACTTC. Combining the CDR3 with reference TRBV30 and TRBJ2-7 gives the whole variable domain SQTIHQWPATLVQPVGSPLSLECTVEGTSNPNLYWYRQAAGRGLQLLFYSVGIGQISSEVPQNLSASRPQDRQFILSSKKLLLSDSGFYLCAWSVHSVGNRQYFGPGTRLTVT.

Regarding this clonotype: This CDR3 is missing its conserved last phenylalanine or tryptophan, likely due to a read error. V and J are TRBV5-1 and TRBJ2-2, with 10 bases lining up with TRBD1. Germline CDR1 and CDR2: SGHRS and YFSETQ. There are 16 residues in the CDR3. Trimming cost V 3 bases and J 0 bases; bases outside gene matches: 2. CDR3: CASSSGQGANTGELFL. The CDR3 nucleotides read TGCGCCAGCAGCTCTGGACAGGGGGCGAACACCGGGGAGCTGTTTTTG.

This clonotype was seen a few times. A much larger clone differs from this one at a single base, so this may be a read error. The chain couples TRBV20-1 to TRBJ2-4, with 7 bases identical to TRBD1. The CDR3 has 15 residues. Germline CDR1 reads DFQATT; CDR2 reads SNEGSKA (reference sequence). DNA of the CDR3: TGCAGTGCTAGAGATCGTAGAGGGGGCGTAAACATTAAGTACTTC. It is translated as CSARDRRGGVNIKYF.

This clonotype appeared a few times. The chain has TRBV12-3 or TRBV12-4 and TRBJ1-1; 7 nucleotides agree with TRBD1. CDR3 size: 13 residues. J gave up 7 bases and V 6 bases, and 8 bases lay outside the gene matches. The CDR3 sequence: CASRLQGQYEAFF. The CDR3 coding sequence is TGTGCCAGCAGGCTACAGGGGCAATATGAAGCTTTCTTT.

This clonotype was observed a few times. V usage is TRBV6-5 and J usage is TRBJ1-5; D is possibly TRBD1 (5 bases). The CDR3 is 15 amino acids. The germline CDR1 and CDR2 sequences are MNHEY and SVGAGI. V was shortened by 0 bases and J by 5 bases, with 11 bases between the two germline ends. As DNA, the CDR3 is TGTGCCAGCAGTTACTCGGCGCAGGGCCATCAGCCCCAGCATTTT. Translating gives CASSYSAQGHQPQHF.